This TCR beta chain emerged from a study of glioma-infiltrating T cells after dendritic cell vaccination. On the study more broadly: Dendritic cell vaccination trial patients had either newly diagnosed or recurrent glioblastoma. Patients received three intradermal dendritic cell vaccine injections at biweekly intervals.

Time point defined: after dendritic cell vaccination, including at tumor progression/relapse. This clone was detected only once. Up to about 2 ug genomic DNA was used for TCRB CDR3 amplification. Here immunoSEQ multiplex PCR was the method, and the copy in TCRdb shows in-frame clones only, minus some. The table has roughly 85,000 clones, less than 85% seen once. This CDR3 comprises 14 residues. The V and J ends lost 4 bases and 8 bases, in that order; junction bases with no gene match: 6. Germline V lookup: CDR1 SGHTA, CDR2 FQGNSA. The sequence was obtained from a human donor with glioblastoma. Sequenced here: blood, sampled after dendritic cell vaccination. This chain links TRBV7-2 with TRBJ1-2, with TRBD1 identical over 11 bases. The CDR3 nucleotides read TGTGCCAGCAGCTACGGGACAGGGGGTAGGGGCTACACCTTC. This encodes CASSYGTGGRGYTF. Complete variable domain (other parts from reference TRBV7-2 and TRBJ1-2): GAGVSQSPSNKVTEKGKDVELRCDPISGHTALYWYRQSLGQGLEFLIYFQGNSAPDKSGLPSDRFSAERTGGSVSTLTIQRTQQEDSAVYLCASSYGTGGRGYTFGSGTRLTVV.